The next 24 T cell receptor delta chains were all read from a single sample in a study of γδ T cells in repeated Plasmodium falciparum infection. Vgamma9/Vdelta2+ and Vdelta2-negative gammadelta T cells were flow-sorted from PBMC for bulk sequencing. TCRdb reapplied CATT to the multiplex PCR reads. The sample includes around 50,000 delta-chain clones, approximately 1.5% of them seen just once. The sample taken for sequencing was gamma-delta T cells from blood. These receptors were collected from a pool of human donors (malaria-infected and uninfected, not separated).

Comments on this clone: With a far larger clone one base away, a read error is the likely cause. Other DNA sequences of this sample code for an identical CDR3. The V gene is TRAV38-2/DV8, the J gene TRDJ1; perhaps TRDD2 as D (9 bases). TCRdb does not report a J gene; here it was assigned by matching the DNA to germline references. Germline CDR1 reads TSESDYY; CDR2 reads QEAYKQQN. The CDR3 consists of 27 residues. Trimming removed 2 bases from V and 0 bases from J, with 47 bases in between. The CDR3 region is CAYRSRGGKTFLRALRTGGPHTDKLIF. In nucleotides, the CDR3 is TGTGCTTATAGGAGTCGGGGGGGGAAGACCTTCCTACGCGCTCTCCGTACTGGGGGTCCTCACACCGATAAACTCATCTTT.

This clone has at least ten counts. CDR3 in DNA: TGTGCTCTTGGGGAATGTCCTGACTACTGGGGGATAACCCTTTACACCGATAAACTCATCTTT. Amino acid sequence: CALGECPDYWGITLYTDKLIF. The J gene is TRDJ1, the V gene TRDV1; 11 bases agree with TRDD3. Per germline, CDR1 TSWWSYY and CDR2 QGS. The CDR3 runs to 21 residues. Germline trimming cut 2 bases from V and 0 bases from J; bases unmatched to any gene: 17.

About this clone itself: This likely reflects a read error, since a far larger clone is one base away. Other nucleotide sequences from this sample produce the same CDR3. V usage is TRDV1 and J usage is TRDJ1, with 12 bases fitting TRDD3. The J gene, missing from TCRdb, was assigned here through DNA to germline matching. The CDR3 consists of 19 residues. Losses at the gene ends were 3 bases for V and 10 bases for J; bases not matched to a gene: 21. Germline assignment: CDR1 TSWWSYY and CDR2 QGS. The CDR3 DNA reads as TGTGCTCTTGGGGAGTTTACTCCTGGCCGTACTGGGGGATACCGGACACTCATCTTT. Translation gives CALGEFTPGRTGGYRTLIF.

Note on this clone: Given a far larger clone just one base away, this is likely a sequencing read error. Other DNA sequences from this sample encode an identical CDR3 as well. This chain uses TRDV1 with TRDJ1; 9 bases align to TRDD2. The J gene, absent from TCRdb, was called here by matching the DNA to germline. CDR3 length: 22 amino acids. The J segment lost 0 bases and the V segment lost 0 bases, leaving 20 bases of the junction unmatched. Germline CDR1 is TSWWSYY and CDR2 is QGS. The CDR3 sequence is CALGELPSYMGGGHSYTDKLIF. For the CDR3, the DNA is TGTGCTCTTGGGGAACTACCTTCCTACATGGGTGGTGGTCACTCATACACCGATAAACTCATCTTT.

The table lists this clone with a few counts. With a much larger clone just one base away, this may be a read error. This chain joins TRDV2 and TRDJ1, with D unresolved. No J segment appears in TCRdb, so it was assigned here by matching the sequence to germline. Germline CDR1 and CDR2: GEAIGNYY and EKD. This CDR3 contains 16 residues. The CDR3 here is CACGTVGTTYTDKLIF. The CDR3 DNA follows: TGTGCCTGTGGCACCGTGGGAACTACGTACACCGATAAACTCATCTTT.

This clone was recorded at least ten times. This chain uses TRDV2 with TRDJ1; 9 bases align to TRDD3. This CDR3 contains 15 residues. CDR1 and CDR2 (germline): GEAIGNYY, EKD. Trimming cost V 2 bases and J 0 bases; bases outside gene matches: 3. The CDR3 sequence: CACDRLGEYTDKLIF. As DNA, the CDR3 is TGTGCCTGTGACAGACTGGGGGAATACACCGATAAACTCATCTTT.

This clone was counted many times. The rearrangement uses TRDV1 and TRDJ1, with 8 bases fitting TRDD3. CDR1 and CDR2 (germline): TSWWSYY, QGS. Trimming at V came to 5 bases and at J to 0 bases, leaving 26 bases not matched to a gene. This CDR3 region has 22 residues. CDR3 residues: CALGNPSWALGAYRRYTDKLIF. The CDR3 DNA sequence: TGTGCTCTTGGGAACCCCTCCTGGGCACTGGGGGCCTATAGGCGGTACACCGATAAACTCATCTTT.

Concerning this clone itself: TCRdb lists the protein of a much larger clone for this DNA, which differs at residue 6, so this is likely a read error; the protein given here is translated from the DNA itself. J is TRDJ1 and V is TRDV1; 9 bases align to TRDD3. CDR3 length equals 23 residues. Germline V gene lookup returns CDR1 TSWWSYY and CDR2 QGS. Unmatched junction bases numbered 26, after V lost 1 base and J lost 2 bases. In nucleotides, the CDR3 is TGTGCTCTTGGGGAACGCAGGAACCTACGCCGTAACTGGGGGAACCCGTGGACCGATAAACTCATCTTT. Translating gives CALGERRNLRRNWGNPWTDKLIF.

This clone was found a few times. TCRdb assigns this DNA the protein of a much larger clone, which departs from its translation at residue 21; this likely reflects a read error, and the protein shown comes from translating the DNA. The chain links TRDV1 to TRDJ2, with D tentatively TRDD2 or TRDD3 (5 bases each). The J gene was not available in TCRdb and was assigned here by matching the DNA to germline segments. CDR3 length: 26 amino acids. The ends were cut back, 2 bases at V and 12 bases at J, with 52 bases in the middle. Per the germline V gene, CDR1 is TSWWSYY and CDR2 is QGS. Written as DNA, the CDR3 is TGTGCTCTTGGGGAAAAGCCCGCCGACGGGGCCTACCGACGATGGTTCGGGATCCTGGACAGGAGGGAACTCTTCTTT. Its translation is CALGEKPADGAYRRWFGILDRRELFF.

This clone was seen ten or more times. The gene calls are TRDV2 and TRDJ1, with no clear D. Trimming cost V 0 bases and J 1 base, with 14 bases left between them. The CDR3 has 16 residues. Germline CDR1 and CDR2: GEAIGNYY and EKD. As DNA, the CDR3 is TGTGCCTGTGACACCGTGGACCCGGCGGGCACCGATAAACTCATCTTT. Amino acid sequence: CACDTVDPAGTDKLIF.

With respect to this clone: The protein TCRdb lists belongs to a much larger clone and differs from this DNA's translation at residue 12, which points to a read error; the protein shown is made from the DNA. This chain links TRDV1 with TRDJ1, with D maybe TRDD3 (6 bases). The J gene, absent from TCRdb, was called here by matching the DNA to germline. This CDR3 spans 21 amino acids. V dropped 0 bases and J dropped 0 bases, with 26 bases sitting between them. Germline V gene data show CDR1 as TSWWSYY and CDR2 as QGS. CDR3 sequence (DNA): TGTGCTCTTGGGGAACTGAAAGTTCTGTCCACCCGGGGGGAATACACCGATAAACTCATCTTT. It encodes CALGELKVLSTRGEYTDKLIF.

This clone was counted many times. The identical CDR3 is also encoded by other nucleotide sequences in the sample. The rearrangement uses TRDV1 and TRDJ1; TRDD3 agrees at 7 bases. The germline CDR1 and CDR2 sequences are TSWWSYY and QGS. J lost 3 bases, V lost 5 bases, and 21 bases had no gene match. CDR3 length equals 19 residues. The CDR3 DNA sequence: TGTGCTCTTGGGCCCTCTAAAACAAGGAGCGAGGATACGCCCGATAAACTCATCTTT. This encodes CALGPSKTRSEDTPDKLIF.

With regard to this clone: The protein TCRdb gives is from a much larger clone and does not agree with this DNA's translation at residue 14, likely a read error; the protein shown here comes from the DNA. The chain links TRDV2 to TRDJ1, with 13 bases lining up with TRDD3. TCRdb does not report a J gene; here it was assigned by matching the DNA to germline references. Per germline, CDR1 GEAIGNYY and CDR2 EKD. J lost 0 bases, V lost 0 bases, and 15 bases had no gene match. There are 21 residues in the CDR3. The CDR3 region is CACDTVTGGYAERRDTDKLIF. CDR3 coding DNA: TGTGCCTGTGACACCGTTACTGGGGGATACGCCGAGCGGAGGGACACCGATAAACTCATCTTT.

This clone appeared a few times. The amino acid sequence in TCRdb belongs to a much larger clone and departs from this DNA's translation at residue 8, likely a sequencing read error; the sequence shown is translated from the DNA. This CDR3 is CALGVLAPIPTPVVYTDKLIF. As DNA, the CDR3 is TGTGCTCTTGGGGTCCTGGCCCCGATCCCTACCCCGGTCGTTTACACCGATAAACTCATCTTT. The rearrangement uses TRDV1 and TRDJ1; tentative D call: TRDD2 (5 bases). Because TCRdb records no J gene, it was assigned here through a match of the DNA to germline. Germline V gene lookup returns CDR1 TSWWSYY and CDR2 QGS. Trimming stripped 4 bases from V and 0 bases from J, with 30 bases between. CDR3 length: 21 amino acids.

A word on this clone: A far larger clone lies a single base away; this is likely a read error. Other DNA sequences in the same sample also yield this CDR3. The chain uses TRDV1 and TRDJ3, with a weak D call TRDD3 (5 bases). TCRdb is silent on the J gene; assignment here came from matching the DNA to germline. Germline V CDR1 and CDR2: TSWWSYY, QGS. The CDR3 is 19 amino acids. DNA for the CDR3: TGTGCTCTTGGGGAGTCTCTATTGAGATTCTCCTGGGACACTCGACAGATGTTTTTC. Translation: CALGESLLRFSWDTRQMFF.

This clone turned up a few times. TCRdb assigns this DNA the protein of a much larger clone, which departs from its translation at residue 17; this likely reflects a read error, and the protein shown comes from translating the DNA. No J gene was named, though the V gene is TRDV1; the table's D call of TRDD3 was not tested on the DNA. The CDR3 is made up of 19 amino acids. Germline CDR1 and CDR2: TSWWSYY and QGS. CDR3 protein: CALGEISYVGIKWTDKPIF. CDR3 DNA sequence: TGTGCTCTTGGGGAAATATCCTACGTAGGGATTAAGTGGACCGATAAACCCATCTTT.

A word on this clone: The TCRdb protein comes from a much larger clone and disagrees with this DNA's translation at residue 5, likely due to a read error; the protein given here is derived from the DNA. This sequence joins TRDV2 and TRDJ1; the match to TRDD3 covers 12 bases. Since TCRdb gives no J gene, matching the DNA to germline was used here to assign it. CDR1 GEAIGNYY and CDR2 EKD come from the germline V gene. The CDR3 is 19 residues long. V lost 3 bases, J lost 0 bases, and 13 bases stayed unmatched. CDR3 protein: CACDFQITGGYPDTDKLIF. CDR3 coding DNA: TGTGCCTGTGACTTCCAGATTACTGGGGGATACCCTGACACCGATAAACTCATCTTT.

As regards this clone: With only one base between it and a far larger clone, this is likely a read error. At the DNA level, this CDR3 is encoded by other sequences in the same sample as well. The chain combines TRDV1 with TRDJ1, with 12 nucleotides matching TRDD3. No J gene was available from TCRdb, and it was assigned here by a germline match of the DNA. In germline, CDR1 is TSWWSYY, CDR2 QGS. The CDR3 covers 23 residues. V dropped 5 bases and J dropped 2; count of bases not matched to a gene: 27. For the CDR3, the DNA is TGTGCTCTTGGGAGAAGGGTAGTTACCCGGAAACTGGGGGATACTCCCAGTACCGATAAACTCATCTTT. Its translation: CALGRRVVTRKLGDTPSTDKLIF.

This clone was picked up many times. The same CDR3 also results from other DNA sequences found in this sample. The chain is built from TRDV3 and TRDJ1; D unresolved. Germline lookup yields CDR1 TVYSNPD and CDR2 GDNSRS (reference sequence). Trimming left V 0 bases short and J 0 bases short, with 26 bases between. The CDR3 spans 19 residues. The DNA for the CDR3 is TGTGCCTTTAGGCCGGCGGGTCCCGAGATTTTGGGTGACACCGATAAACTCATCTTT. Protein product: CAFRPAGPEILGDTDKLIF.

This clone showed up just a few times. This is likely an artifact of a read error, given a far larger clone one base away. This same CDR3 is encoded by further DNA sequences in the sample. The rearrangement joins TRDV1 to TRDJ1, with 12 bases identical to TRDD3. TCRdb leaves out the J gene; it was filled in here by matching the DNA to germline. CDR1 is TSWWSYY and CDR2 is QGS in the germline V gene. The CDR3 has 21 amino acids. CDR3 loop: CALGAGNAGGYVPGNTDKLIF. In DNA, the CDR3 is TGCGCTCTTGGGGCCGGCAACGCTGGGGGATACGTCCCTGGGAACACCGATAAACTCATCTTT.

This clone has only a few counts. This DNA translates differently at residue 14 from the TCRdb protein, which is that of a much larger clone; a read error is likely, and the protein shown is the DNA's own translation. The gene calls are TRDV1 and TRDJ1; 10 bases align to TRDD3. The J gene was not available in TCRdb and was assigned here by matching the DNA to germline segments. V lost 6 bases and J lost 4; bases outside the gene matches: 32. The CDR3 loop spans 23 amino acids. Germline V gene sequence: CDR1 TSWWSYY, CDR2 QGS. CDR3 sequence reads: CALGPLPSRKAYERGIRVDKLIF. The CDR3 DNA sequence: TGTGCTCTTGGCCCATTACCCAGCCGCAAAGCCTACGAGCGGGGGATACGCGTCGATAAACTCATCTTT.

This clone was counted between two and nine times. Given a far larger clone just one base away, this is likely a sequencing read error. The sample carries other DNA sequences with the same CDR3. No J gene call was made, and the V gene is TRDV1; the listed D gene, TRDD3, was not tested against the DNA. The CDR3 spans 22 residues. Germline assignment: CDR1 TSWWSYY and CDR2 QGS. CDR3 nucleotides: TGTGCCCTTGGGGAAAACTGTCTTTGGGGCGGGGAGAGAGAGGGTTACACCGATAAACTCACCTTT. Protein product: CALGENCLWGGEREGYTDKLTF.

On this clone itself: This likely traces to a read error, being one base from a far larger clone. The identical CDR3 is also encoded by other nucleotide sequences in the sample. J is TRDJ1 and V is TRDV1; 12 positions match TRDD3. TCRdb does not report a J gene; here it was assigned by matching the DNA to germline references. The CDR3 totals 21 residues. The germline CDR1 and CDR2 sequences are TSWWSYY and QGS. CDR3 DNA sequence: TGTGCTCTCGGGGACCCTCTGGGTTACTGGGGGATACAGCCGTTCACCGATAAACTCATCTTT. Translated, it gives CALGDPLGYWGIQPFTDKLIF.

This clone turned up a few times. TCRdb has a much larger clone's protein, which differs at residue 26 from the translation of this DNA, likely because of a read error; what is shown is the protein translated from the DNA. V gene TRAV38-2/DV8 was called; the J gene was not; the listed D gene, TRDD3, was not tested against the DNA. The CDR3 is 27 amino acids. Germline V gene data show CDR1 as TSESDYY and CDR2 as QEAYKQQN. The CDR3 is CAYRSRGGKTFLRALRTGGPHTDKLTF. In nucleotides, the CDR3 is TGTGCTTATAGGAGTCGGGGGGGGAAAACCTTCCTACGCGCTCTCCGTACTGGGGGTCCTCACACCGATAAACTCACCTTT.